The 8 T cell receptor beta chains listed next were all sequenced from one sample in a study of Graves' ophthalmopathy and Graves' hyperthyroidism. RNA transcripts yielded amplified TCR beta CDR3 regions. Following a first-round RT-PCR that used HTBI primers, a second-round multiplex PCR was carried out. TCRdb reprocessed the multiplex PCR reads with MiXCR, giving one entry per CDR3 protein. This sample has over a million distinct CDR3 sequences, with approximately 35% found just once. Material for sequencing was peripheral blood or thyroid tissue (not recorded which). The receptor source for this set is an adult man with Graves' hyperthyroidism.

The V gene is TRBV28, the J gene TRBJ2-7, with 8 bases matching TRBD2. Germline V gene sequence: CDR1 MDHEN, CDR2 SYDVKM. CDR3 length: 16 residues. V lost 7 bases and J lost 1; bases outside the gene matches: 12. CDR3 nucleotide sequence: TGTGCCAGCATTTCCTCGGGGGGGCAGGATTCCTACGAGCAGTACTTC. Protein: CASISSGGQDSYEQYF.

This clonotype has ten or more counts. CDR3 coding DNA: TGTGCCATCAGTCAAGGTGGACTTAATGAAAAACTGTTTTTT. This gives the protein CAISQGGLNEKLFF. The chain recombines TRBV10-3 with TRBJ1-4; D gene unclear. Germline V gene sequence: CDR1 ENHRY, CDR2 SYGVKD. There are 14 residues in the CDR3. V gave up 5 bases and J gave up 4 bases, with 11 bases separating them.

The V call is TRBV5-5, the J call TRBJ1-1; 11 nucleotides line up with TRBD1. V gave up 3 bases and J gave up 4 bases; unmatched junction bases: 2. This CDR3 comprises 14 residues. Germline V gives CDR1 SGHKS, CDR2 YYEKEE (reference sequence). CDR3: CASSWTGGTTEAFF. CDR3 nucleotides: TGTGCCAGCAGCTGGACAGGGGGCACCACTGAAGCTTTCTTT.

Notes on this clonotype: Given a much more abundant clone one base away, this may be a read error. The chain joins TRBV12-3 or TRBV12-4 to TRBJ2-7; no definite D call. The CDR3 has 12 amino acids. CDR3 residues: CTSRWGSYEQYF. The CDR3 coding sequence is TGTACCAGCAGATGGGGTTCATACGAGCAGTACTTC.

This clonotype was counted between two and nine times. This rearrangement joins TRBV4-3 to TRBJ1-1; D is ambiguous. The CDR3 is 16 amino acids. V lost 0 bases and J 0 bases, leaving 11 bases between the germline ends. CDR1 and CDR2 from the germline V gene are LGHNA and YSLEER. The DNA for the CDR3 is TGCGCCAGCAGCCAAGATTCGGCAGGAGTGAACACTGAAGCTTTCTTT. As protein: CASSQDSAGVNTEAFF.

This clonotype was counted many times. The rearrangement joins TRBV10-3 to TRBJ1-1; TRBD1 agrees at 10 bases. The CDR3 runs to 14 residues. The ends lost 5 bases at V and 3 bases at J; junction bases unmatched: 3. Germline CDR1 is ENHRY and CDR2 is SYGVKD. The CDR3 DNA follows: TGTGCCATCAGTAGACAGGGGGCAGACACTGAAGCTTTCTTT. This encodes CAISRQGADTEAFF.

This clonotype was detected ten times or more. V gene TRBV7-2 combines with J gene TRBJ1-5; D is possibly TRBD1 (6 bases). CDR3 length: 17 amino acids. V was cut by 5 bases and J by 2 bases, with 19 bases left in between. Looked up from germline, CDR1 is SGHTA and CDR2 is FQGNSA. DNA of the CDR3: TGTGCCAGCAGCGCGACCCCAGGGGTGGCGGGCAATCAGCCCCAGCATTTT. Its protein is CASSATPGVAGNQPQHF.

This clonotype occurred a few times. The chain has TRBV11-2 and TRBJ2-7, with a possible D match to TRBD1 (5 bases). This CDR3 has 15 residues. Germline V gene data show CDR1 as SGHAT and CDR2 as FQNNGV. Between the trimmed V and J ends, which lost 3 bases and 2 bases, there was a span of 14 bases. CDR3 in amino acids: CASSFFQGPTYEQYF. As DNA, the CDR3 is TGTGCCAGCAGCTTTTTTCAGGGCCCAACCTACGAGCAGTACTTC. Full variable domain (missing parts from reference TRBV11-2 and TRBJ2-7): EAGVAQSPRYKIIEKRQSVAFWCNPISGHATLYWYQQILGQGPKLLIQFQNNGVVDDSQLPKDRFSAERLKGVDSTLKIQPAKLEDSAVYLCASSFFQGPTYEQYFGPGTRLTVT.